This TCR beta chain was sequenced for a study of blood T cell repertoires in COVID-19. CDR3 length equals 14 residues. Looked up from germline, CDR1 is MNHEY and CDR2 is SVGAGI. V lost 0 bases, J lost 4 bases, and 9 bases lay in between. TCRdb's table, derived via immunoSEQ multiplex PCR, lists solely in-frame clones and lacks some. The data contain a few hundred thousand clones, more than 65% of them seen just once; the ten biggest clones take up 15% to 19%. This chain links TRBV6-5 with TRBJ1-2, with D unresolved. The sequence derives from a person between 65 and 79 years old with COVID-19, enrolled during active disease. The sample comprised peripheral blood. CDR3 sequence (DNA): TGTGCCAGCAGTTACTCAGCCTGGTCCTATGGCTACACCTTC. It codes for CASSYSAWSYGYTF.